The 28 T cell receptor beta chains below were found in one sample sequenced in a study of T cells in tumors after PD-1 blockade. Profiled with immunoSEQ multiplex PCR; TCRdb holds only in-frame clones, not every one. This table has about 59,000 clones, 80% appearing once. The material was PBMCs, obtained before anti-PD-1 treatment. These receptors came from a human donor with basal cell carcinoma.

The chain combines TRBV7-9 with TRBJ2-2; perhaps TRBD1 as D (6 bases). Germline-derived CDR1 and CDR2 are SEHNR and FQNEAQ (reference sequence). This CDR3 comprises 13 residues. V lost 5 bases and J lost 6, with 10 bases in between. The CDR3 region has the DNA TGTGCCAGCAGCCACGCAGGGGCCGGGGAGCTGTTTTTT. Translating gives CASSHAGAGELFF.

The genes are TRBV19 and TRBJ2-2; D might be TRBD1 (6 bases). The CDR3 runs to 16 residues. CDR1 LNHDA and CDR2 SQIVND come from the germline V gene (reference sequence). Trimming cost V 3 bases and J 0 bases, with 11 bases left between them. CDR3 nucleotides: TGTGCCAGTAGTATTCTTCCAGGGGCGAACACCGGGGAGCTGTTTTTT. It codes for CASSILPGANTGELFF.

This clone was observed a few times. V is TRBV29-1 and J is TRBJ1-1, with D unresolved. The CDR3 length is 12 residues. Germline CDR1 is SQVTM and CDR2 is ANQGSEA. V lost 7 bases and J lost 4, with 13 bases in between. CDR3 in DNA: TGCAGCGCCCTCCTCGAGGGCACTGAAGCTTTCTTT. This encodes CSALLEGTEAFF.

This chain links TRBV6-5 with TRBJ2-7, with 7 bases identical to TRBD2. In germline, CDR1 is MNHEY, CDR2 SVGAGI. The CDR3 is made up of 14 amino acids. After removal of 1 base from V and 3 bases from J, the junction contained 3 bases not matched to a gene. CDR3 nucleotides: TGTGCCAGCAGTTACTTGCGGGGGAACTACGAGCAGTACTTC. Residues: CASSYLRGNYEQYF.

This chain connects TRBV2 to TRBJ1-3, with TRBD1 matching over 7 bases. V lost 6 bases and J lost 0; bases outside the gene matches: 2. The CDR3 contains 14 residues. Germline V CDR1 and CDR2: SNHLY, FYNNEI. The CDR3: CASRGDSSGNTIYF. The CDR3 region has the DNA TGTGCCAGCAGGGGGGACAGCTCTGGAAACACCATATATTTT. The entire variable domain, with the rest obtained from reference TRBV2 and TRBJ1-3, is as follows: EPEVTQTPSHQVTQMGQEVILRCVPISNHLYFYWYRQILGQKVEFLVSFYNNEISEKSEIFDDQFSVERPDGSNFTLKIRSTKLEDSAMYFCASRGDSSGNTIYFGEGSWLTVV.

The rearrangement uses TRBV11-3 and TRBJ1-3; D not certain. The CDR3 has 14 amino acids. V shed 5 bases and J shed 0 bases, with 8 bases lying between them. Germline assignment: CDR1 SGHNT and CDR2 YENEEA. CDR3 in amino acids: CASSQRTSGNTIYF. The CDR3, as DNA: TGTGCCAGCAGCCAAAGGACCTCTGGAAACACCATATATTTT.

CDR3 nucleotides: TGTGCCAGCAGCTTAGACCCTACCTACGAGCAGTACTTC. It encodes CASSLDPTYEQYF. This chain joins TRBV11-3 and TRBJ2-7, with D uncertain. Looked up from germline, CDR1 is SGHNT and CDR2 is YENEEA. V shed 0 bases and J shed 2 bases, with 5 bases lying between them. The CDR3 is 13 amino acids.

For this clone: A junction boundary mismatches the germline segment, possibly from a read error. The chain combines TRBV7-8 with TRBJ1-5; D is unclear. This CDR3 spans 18 amino acids. Germline CDR1 is SGHVS and CDR2 is FQNEAQ. The CDR3, as DNA: TGTGCCAGCAGCTTAGCGCATACTGCCTCTTCTGGCAATCAGTCCCAGCATTTT. Translated, it gives CASSLAHTASSGNQSQHF.

The chain couples TRBV7-9 to TRBJ2-7; 10 bases are a match to TRBD1. Looked up from germline, CDR1 is SEHNR and CDR2 is FQNEAQ (reference sequence). The V and J ends lost 1 base and 4 bases, in that order; junction bases with no gene match: 4. This CDR3 has 15 amino acids. CDR3 protein: CASSLGDRGAYEQYF. CDR3 bases: TGTGCCAGCAGCTTAGGGGACAGGGGAGCGTACGAGCAGTACTTC.

The chain links TRBV3-1 (or the pseudogene TRBV3-2) to TRBJ2-7; 8 bases match TRBD1. Germline V gene sequence: CDR1 LGHDT, CDR2 YNNKEL (reference sequence). This CDR3 has 11 residues. V lost 3 bases and J lost 13; bases outside the gene matches: 5. The CDR3 spells CASSQTDRVYF. The CDR3 DNA follows: TGTGCCAGCAGCCAGACGGACAGGGTATACTTC.

V usage is TRBV2 and J usage is TRBJ1-3, with TRBD1 as a possible D gene (6 bases). The CDR3 spans 16 residues. Trimming pared 1 base from V and 0 bases from J, leaving 10 bases between. CDR1 is SNHLY and CDR2 is FYNNEI in the germline V gene. CDR3 in amino acids: CASSEVRTDSGNTIYF. The CDR3 bases are TGTGCCAGCAGTGAAGTCAGGACAGACTCTGGAAACACCATATATTTT.

This clone was seen a handful of times. The V gene is TRBV9, the J gene TRBJ1-2; D possibly corresponds to TRBD1 (6 bases). CDR1 SGDLS and CDR2 YYNGEE come from the germline V gene. The CDR3 contains 14 residues. The V end was cut by 4 bases, the J end by 5 bases, with 15 bases between. CDR3 loop: CASSQGQGRYGYTF. Here the CDR3 DNA reads TGTGCCAGCAGCCAGGGTCAGGGGAGGTATGGCTACACCTTC.

In DNA form, the CDR3 reads TGTGCCAGCAGTGGGGGACACGCTCCGGCCAACGTCCTGACTTTC. The encoded protein is CASSGGHAPANVLTF. The chain employs TRBV6-6 and TRBJ2-6; D possibly corresponds to TRBD1 (6 bases). The V and J ends lost 5 bases and 6 bases respectively, with 14 bases between them. The CDR3 spans 15 residues. Germline V CDR1 and CDR2: MNHNY, SVGAGI (reference sequence).

The V call is TRBV5-4, the J call TRBJ1-1; 7 positions match TRBD1. The CDR3 totals 15 residues. CDR1 and CDR2 (germline): SGHNT, YYREEE (reference sequence). With V trimmed by 0 bases and J by 2 bases, 4 bases remained unmatched. The CDR3: CASSLVQGSNTEAFF. The CDR3 nucleotides are TGTGCCAGCAGCTTGGTACAGGGGTCTAACACTGAAGCTTTCTTT.

This clone was seen only once. The chain joins TRBV19 to TRBJ2-5; no firm D call. Trimming took off 8 bases at V and 0 bases at J, with 10 bases between the two ends. Germline V gives CDR1 LNHDA, CDR2 SQIVND (reference sequence). This CDR3 comprises 13 residues. For the CDR3, the DNA is TGTGCCAGTGCCTTAGGACACCAAGAGACCCAGTACTTC. Encoded protein: CASALGHQETQYF.

This chain joins TRBV5-1 and TRBJ1-3; the D is unclear. V was clipped by 0 bases and J by 2 bases, with 9 bases between them. Germline V lookup: CDR1 SGHRS, CDR2 YFSETQ. The CDR3 spans 15 residues. The CDR3 here is CASSLGQAAGNTIYF. Here the CDR3 DNA reads TGCGCCAGCAGCTTGGGGCAGGCTGCTGGAAACACCATATATTTT.

The chain carries TRBV5-5 and TRBJ1-4, with 9 positions matching TRBD1. J gave up 2 bases and V 4 bases, and 12 bases lay outside the gene matches. This CDR3 has 18 residues. Germline CDR1 reads SGHKS; CDR2 reads YYEKEE (reference sequence). The CDR3 sequence: CASSRYNRDRVTNEKLFF. The CDR3 DNA is TGTGCCAGCAGCCGATACAACCGGGACAGGGTTACTAATGAAAAACTGTTTTTT.

The V gene is TRBV3-1 (or the pseudogene TRBV3-2), the J gene TRBJ1-6; D gene ambiguous. V lost 1 base, J lost 5 bases, and 9 bases lay in between. The V gene's germline CDR1 is LGHDT and CDR2 YNNKEL (reference sequence). This CDR3 is built from 15 residues. The CDR3 DNA follows: TGTGCCAGCAGCCAAGGGAGACGGGATAATTCACCCCTCCACTTT. Its translation: CASSQGRRDNSPLHF.

The chain carries TRBV21-1 and TRBJ2-5; TRBD2 is taken as the D call from the table, unchecked against the DNA. TRBV21-1 is noted as a pseudogene. CDR3 size: 18 residues. Written as DNA, the CDR3 is TGTGCCAGCAGCAAAGGTCGGACTAGCGGGGGCCGCCGGGAGACCCAGTACTTC. This codes for CASSKGRTSGGRRETQYF.

The rearrangement joins TRBV5-1 to TRBJ1-3; TRBD1 agrees at 11 bases. The germline gives CDR1 SGHRS, CDR2 YFSETQ. The CDR3 runs to 24 residues. With V trimmed by 0 bases and J by 0 bases, 23 bases remained unmatched. CDR3 bases: TGCGCCAGCAGCTTGGTCGGGACAGGGGGTCCCTTAACCCTTTTCCAGAGCTCTGGAAACACCATATATTTT. Encoded protein: CASSLVGTGGPLTLFQSSGNTIYF. Drawing the rest from reference TRBV5-1 and TRBJ1-3, the complete variable domain is KAGVTQTPRYLIKTRGQQVTLSCSPISGHRSVSWYQQTPGQGLQFLFEYFSETQRNKGNFPGRFSGRQFSNSRSEMNVSTLELGDSALYLCASSLVGTGGPLTLFQSSGNTIYFGEGSWLTVV.

Comment on this clone: At one end, the junction sequence differs from germline, possibly due to a read error. The rearrangement links TRBV6-5 to TRBJ1-2; D remains ambiguous. This CDR3 comprises 13 residues. Looked up from germline, CDR1 is MNHEY and CDR2 is SVGAGI. CDR3 DNA: TGTGCCAGCAGTTATCAGGCTCACTATGGCCACACCTTC. Its translation is CASSYQAHYGHTF.

V gene TRBV6-6 combines with J gene TRBJ2-2; the D gene is possibly TRBD1 (6 bases). Per the germline V gene, CDR1 is MNHNY and CDR2 is SVGAGI (reference sequence). The CDR3 runs 15 residues. Trimming left V 6 bases short and J 2 bases short, with 13 bases between. CDR3 sequence: CASSTDSPNTGELFF. CDR3 DNA sequence: TGTGCCAGCAGCACGGACAGCCCTAACACCGGGGAGCTGTTTTTT.

The chain carries TRBV5-4 and TRBJ1-1; no firm D call. Trimming pared 3 bases from V and 6 bases from J, leaving 15 bases between. This CDR3 has 14 amino acids. The germline gives CDR1 SGHNT, CDR2 YYREEE (reference sequence). The DNA for the CDR3 is TGTGCCAGCAGCTCCCGGGAGGTTAGCGCTGAAGCTTTCTTT. Residues: CASSSREVSAEAFF. Full variable domain (remainder filled in from reference TRBV5-4 and TRBJ1-1): ETGVTQSPTHLIKTRGQQVTLRCSSQSGHNTVSWYQQALGQGPQFIFQYYREEENGRGNFPPRFSGLQFPNYSSELNVNALELDDSALYLCASSSREVSAEAFFGQGTRLTVV.

The chain carries TRBV27 and TRBJ2-5; D gene uncertain. This CDR3 region has 13 residues. The V and J ends lost 5 bases and 5 bases respectively, with 12 bases between them. Per the germline V gene, CDR1 is MNHEY and CDR2 is SMNVEV (reference sequence). DNA of the CDR3: TGTGCCAGCAGTGCTACTTCCCGGGAGACCCAGTACTTC. The encoded protein is CASSATSRETQYF.

The chain uses TRBV9 and TRBJ1-5; 7 bases are shared with TRBD1. Trimming took 4 bases from V and 6 from J; bases not matched to a gene: 4. Looked up from germline, CDR1 is SGDLS and CDR2 is YYNGEE. The CDR3 is made up of 13 amino acids. This CDR3 is CASSTGAGQPQHF. CDR3 coding DNA: TGTGCCAGCAGCACAGGGGCTGGTCAGCCCCAGCATTTT. Based on the CDR3 plus reference TRBV9 and TRBJ1-5, the full variable domain is DSGVTQTPKHLITATGQRVTLRCSPRSGDLSVYWYQQSLDQGLQFLIQYYNGEERAKGNILERFSAQQFPDLHSELNLSSLELGDSALYFCASSTGAGQPQHFGDGTRLSIL.

V usage is TRBV7-2 and J usage is TRBJ2-3, with TRBD2 as a possible D gene (7 bases). This CDR3 is built from 16 residues. Deletions cut 4 bases from V and 2 bases from J, with 16 bases between. The germline V gene encodes CDR1 SGHTA and CDR2 FQGNSA. This CDR3 reads CASSYIGGRITDTQYF. The CDR3 DNA reads TGTGCCAGCAGCTACATCGGGGGGCGAATCACAGATACGCAGTATTTT.

The count of this clone is one. This chain connects TRBV5-1 to TRBJ2-7; no clear D. The CDR3 is made up of 14 amino acids. V lost 4 bases to trimming and J lost 9 bases, with 20 bases between them. Looked up from germline, CDR1 is SGHRS and CDR2 is YFSETQ. CDR3 sequence reads: CASSPALIATAQYF. The CDR3 coding sequence is TGCGCCAGCAGCCCGGCGCTCATAGCTACGGCGCAGTACTTC.

This clone was seen a handful of times. This chain joins TRBV3-1 (or the pseudogene TRBV3-2) and TRBJ2-2; 15 bases agree with TRBD2. The CDR3 sequence is 19 residues long. Trimming cost V 4 bases and J 5 bases; bases outside gene matches: 11. CDR1 and CDR2 from the germline V gene are LGHDT and YNNKEL (reference sequence). The CDR3 region has the DNA TGTGCCAGCAGCCCAGACCCCGGACTAGCGGGGGGGCAAACCGGGGAGCTGTTTTTT. It translates to CASSPDPGLAGGQTGELFF.